The subject of this entry is one TCR beta chain. Its binding antigen is unknown. Per-base quality was not reported, and no clone a single base away is much larger than it. The data derive from a study of a mutant IDH1 vaccine in newly diagnosed glioma (dated by TCRdb to 2020 to 2022). In terms of the full investigation: In the chemotherapy-containing groups, vaccination started alongside temozolomide cycles, whereas in patients who had radiotherapy alone it started 4-6 weeks after radiotherapy. Peripheral blood was collected at six visits: V03 (baseline), V05, V07, V10, V12 and V13. The week-35 safety follow-up took place at visit V12, and the week-47 end of study took place at visit V13. For exploratory analyses, about 25 treated patients had longitudinal TCRB deep sequencing done wherever samples were available. Of the approximately 33 treated patients, roughly 60% were male and around 40% were female, and a mean age of approximately 40 years was recorded. Before enrollment, patients had received standard therapy of radiotherapy alone, temozolomide alone, or radiochemotherapy with temozolomide; most received the combination.

The library came from the immunoSEQ multiplex PCR assay. The hsTCRB Kit was used according to the manufacturer's protocol to amplify rearranged TCR beta chain sequences. Sequencing of TCRB libraries was carried out on an Illumina MiSeq. As for the original processing: The proprietary platform of the kit vendor was used for demultiplexing, trimming and gene mapping. TCRdb mirrors the immuneACCESS table, restricted to in-frame sequences. Some clones are absent from its copies; in checked studies, under half trace to an unresolved V gene, and the reason for the others is unknown. The V and J calls and clone size are taken from that table; D and trimming were inferred from the DNA. In all, the sample holds roughly 32,000 clones, and approximately 90% of those were seen once. The ten largest clones add up to 2% to 2.5% of the sample. Broader findings and caveats from the paper: Vaccine-induced immune responses across multiple MHC alleles were detected in over 80% of patients. Availability determined which PBMC samples were chosen for TCRB deep sequencing. According to the authors, sample limitations meant that analyses of patient blood samples could not be reproduced. Changes in the top peripheral T cell clonotypes picked up by TCRB sequencing did not appear to be linked to pseudoprogression.

The time point label here, explained by the study, means: week 47, end of study. Every vaccine dose consisted of 300 ug of a 20-mer mutant IDH1 peptide in Montanide, administered subcutaneously together with topical imiquimod. Eight vaccinations were administered to patients in weeks 1, 3, 5, 7, 11, 15, 19 and 23, corresponding to visits V03 through V10. All donors had newly diagnosed IDH1-mutant astrocytomas of WHO grade 3 or 4 that showed loss of nuclear ATRX. The samples were drawn from NOA16, a multicentre, single-arm, open-label phase I trial in Germany that tested a mutant IDH1 peptide vaccine in humans for the first time. Genomic DNA for TCRB sequencing was isolated from EDTA blood with the DNeasy Blood and Tissue Kit. This TCR derives from a man aged 35-49 years with glioma. Sequencing was performed on PBMCs, taken from a glioma patient whose treatment included an IDH1 peptide vaccine.

The nucleotide sequence is TGTGCCAGCTACAGGGTTGCGAGTCGTGGCTACACCTTC. Its translation reads: CASYRVASRGYTF. This sequence uses TRBV2 and TRBJ1-2; the best D guess is TRBD1, with 6 bases matching. Measured from the cysteine to the phenylalanine, the CDR3 is 13 residues long. The retained sequence is limited to the CDR3, 39 bases, with the frame set at the first base. The junction shows trimming of 8 bases on V and 7 bases on J, plus 17 bases between the germline ends. For CDR1 and CDR2, the germline V gene lists SNHLY and FYNNEI.